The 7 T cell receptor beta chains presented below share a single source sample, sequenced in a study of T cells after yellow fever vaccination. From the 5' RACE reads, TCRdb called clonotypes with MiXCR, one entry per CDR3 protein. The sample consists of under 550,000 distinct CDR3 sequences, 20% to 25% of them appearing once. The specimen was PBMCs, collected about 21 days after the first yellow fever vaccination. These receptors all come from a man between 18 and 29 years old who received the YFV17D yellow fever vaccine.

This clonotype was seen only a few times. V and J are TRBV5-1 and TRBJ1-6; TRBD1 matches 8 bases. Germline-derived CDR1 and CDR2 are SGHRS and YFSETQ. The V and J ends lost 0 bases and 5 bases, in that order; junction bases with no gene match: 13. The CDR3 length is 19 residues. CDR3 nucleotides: TGCGCCAGCAGCTTGGACGCCGTTTTAGGACAGGGAAATAATTCACCCCTCCACTTT. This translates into CASSLDAVLGQGNNSPLHF.

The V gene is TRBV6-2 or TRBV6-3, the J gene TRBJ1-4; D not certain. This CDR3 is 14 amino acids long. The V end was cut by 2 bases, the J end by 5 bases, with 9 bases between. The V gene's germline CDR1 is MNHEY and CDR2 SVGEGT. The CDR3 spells CASSYRERNEKLFF. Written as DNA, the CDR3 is TGTGCCAGCAGTTACCGCGAGAGAAATGAAAAACTGTTTTTT.

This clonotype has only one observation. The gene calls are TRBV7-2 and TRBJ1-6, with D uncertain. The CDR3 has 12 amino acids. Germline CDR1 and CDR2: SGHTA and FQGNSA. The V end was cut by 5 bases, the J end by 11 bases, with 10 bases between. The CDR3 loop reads CASSRYMAPLHF. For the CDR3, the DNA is TGTGCCAGCAGCCGGTATATGGCACCCCTCCACTTT.

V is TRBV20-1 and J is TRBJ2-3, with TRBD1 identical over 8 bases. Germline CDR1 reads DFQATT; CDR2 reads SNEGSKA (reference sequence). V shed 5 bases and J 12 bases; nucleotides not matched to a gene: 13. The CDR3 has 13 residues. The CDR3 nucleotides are TGCAGTGCTCTTCCGGGACAGGTAGTCATTCAGTATTTT. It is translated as CSALPGQVVIQYF.

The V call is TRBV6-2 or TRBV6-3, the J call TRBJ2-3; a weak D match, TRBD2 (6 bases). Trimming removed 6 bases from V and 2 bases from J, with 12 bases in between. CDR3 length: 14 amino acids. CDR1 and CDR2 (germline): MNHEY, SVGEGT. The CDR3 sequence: CASSLRTITDTQYF. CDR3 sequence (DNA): TGTGCCAGCAGCCTCCGGACTATCACAGATACGCAGTATTTT.

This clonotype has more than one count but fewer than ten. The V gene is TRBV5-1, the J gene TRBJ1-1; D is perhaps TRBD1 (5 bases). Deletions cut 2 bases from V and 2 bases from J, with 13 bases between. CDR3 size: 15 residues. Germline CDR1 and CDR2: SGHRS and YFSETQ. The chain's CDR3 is CASSFGAGVNTEAFF. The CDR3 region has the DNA TGCGCCAGCAGCTTCGGTGCGGGGGTAAACACTGAAGCTTTCTTT.

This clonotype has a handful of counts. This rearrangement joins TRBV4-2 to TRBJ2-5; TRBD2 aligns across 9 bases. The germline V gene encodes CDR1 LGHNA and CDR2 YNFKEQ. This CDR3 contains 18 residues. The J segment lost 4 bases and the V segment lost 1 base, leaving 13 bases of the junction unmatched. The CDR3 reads CASSQVPTRRGGGETQYF. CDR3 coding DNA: TGTGCCAGCAGCCAAGTCCCTACTAGGCGGGGGGGCGGAGAGACCCAGTACTTC.